This T cell receptor (beta chain) was retrieved from a study of T cell responses to AZD1222 COVID-19 vaccine. Findings and limits, study-wide: Possibly, clonal diversity was underestimated; donors were largely white British and included more females. Spike-specific TCR breadth and depth were elevated following two AZD1222 doses. Repertoire sampling occurred only after the peak T cell response.

As regards this clone: Its cognate antigen is unknown.

Generated by immunoSEQ multiplex PCR, the TCRdb table keeps only in-frame clones and is missing some. The table lists approximately 150,000 clones, about 93% of them singletons, with under 4.5% in the top ten. V lost 2 bases, J lost 1 base, and 5 bases stayed unmatched. The CDR3 has 15 amino acids. CDR1 SGHTA and CDR2 FQGNSA come from the germline V gene. The starting material was peripheral blood, obtained 28 days after the second AZD1222 dose. The chain employs TRBV7-2 and TRBJ2-7; 7 nucleotides match TRBD2. This receptor was taken from an adult who received the AZD1222 COVID-19 vaccine. The CDR3 DNA sequence: TGTGCCAGCAGCTTAAGGGAGGGCGGTTCCTACGAGCAGTACTTC. Protein: CASSLREGGSYEQYF.